Reported below is one T cell receptor (beta chain). Its specificity is not known. Here immunoSEQ multiplex PCR was the method, and the copy in TCRdb shows in-frame clones only, minus some. Of under 85,000 clones listed, approximately 90% are singletons. Germline V gene data show CDR1 as MGHRA and CDR2 as YSYEKL. V shed 4 bases and J shed 4 bases, with 13 bases lying between them. CDR3 length equals 15 residues. The data originate from a study of T cell responses to AZD1222 COVID-19 vaccine. Study conclusions and caveats: Repertoires were sampled only after the peak T cell response.

This specimen consisted of peripheral blood, obtained on day 0 of AZD1222 vaccination. The receptor comes from an adult in good health. The rearrangement joins TRBV4-1 to TRBJ2-2; no reliable D call. CDR3 bases: TGCGCCAGCAGCCGATCTCTAACGGGCACCGGGGAGCTGTTTTTT. Its translation is CASSRSLTGTGELFF.